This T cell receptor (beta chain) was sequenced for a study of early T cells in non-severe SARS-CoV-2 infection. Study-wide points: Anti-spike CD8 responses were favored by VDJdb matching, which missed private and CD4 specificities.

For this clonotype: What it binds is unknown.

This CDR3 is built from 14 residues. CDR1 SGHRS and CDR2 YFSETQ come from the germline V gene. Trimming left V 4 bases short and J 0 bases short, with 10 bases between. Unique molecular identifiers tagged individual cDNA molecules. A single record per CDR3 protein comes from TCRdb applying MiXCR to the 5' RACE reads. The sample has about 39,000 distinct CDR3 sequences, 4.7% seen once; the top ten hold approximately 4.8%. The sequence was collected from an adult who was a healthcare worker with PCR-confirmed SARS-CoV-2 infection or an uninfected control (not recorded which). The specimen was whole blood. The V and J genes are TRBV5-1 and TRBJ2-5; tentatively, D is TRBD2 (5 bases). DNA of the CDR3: TGCGCCAGCAGCCTAGCATGGGACCAAGAGACCCAGTACTTC. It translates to CASSLAWDQETQYF.